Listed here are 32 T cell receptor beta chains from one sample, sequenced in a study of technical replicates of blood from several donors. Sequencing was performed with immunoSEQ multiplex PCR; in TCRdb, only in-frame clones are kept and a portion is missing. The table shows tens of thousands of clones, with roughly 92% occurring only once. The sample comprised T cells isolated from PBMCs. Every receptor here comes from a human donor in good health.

The CDR3 nucleotides read TGCAGCGTCGCCGGGACAAGGGACTCCTACGAGCAGTACTTC. Translated: CSVAGTRDSYEQYF. The rearrangement uses TRBV29-1 and TRBJ2-7, with a tentative D call TRBD1 (6 bases). CDR3 length equals 14 residues. In germline, CDR1 is SQVTM, CDR2 ANQGSEA. The V gene lost 6 bases and the J gene lost 0 bases, with 15 bases spanning the gap.

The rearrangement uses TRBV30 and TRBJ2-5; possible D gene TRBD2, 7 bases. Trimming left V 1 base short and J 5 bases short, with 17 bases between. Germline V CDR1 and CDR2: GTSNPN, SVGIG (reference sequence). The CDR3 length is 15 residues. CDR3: CAWSGGGRGMETQYF. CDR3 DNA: TGTGCCTGGAGTGGCGGGGGCCGTGGCATGGAGACCCAGTACTTC.

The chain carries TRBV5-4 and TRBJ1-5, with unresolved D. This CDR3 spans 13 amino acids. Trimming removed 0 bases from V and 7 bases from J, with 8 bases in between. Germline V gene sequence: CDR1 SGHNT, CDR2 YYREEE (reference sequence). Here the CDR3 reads CASSLGRKQPQHF. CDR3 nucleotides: TGTGCCAGCAGCTTGGGGAGGAAGCAGCCCCAGCATTTT.

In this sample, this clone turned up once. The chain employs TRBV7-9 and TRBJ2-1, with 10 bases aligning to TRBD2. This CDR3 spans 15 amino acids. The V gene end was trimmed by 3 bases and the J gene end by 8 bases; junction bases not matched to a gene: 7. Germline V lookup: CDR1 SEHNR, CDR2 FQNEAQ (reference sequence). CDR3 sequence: CASSFVSGRYDEQFF. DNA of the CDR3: TGTGCCAGCAGCTTCGTTAGCGGGAGGTACGATGAGCAGTTCTTC.

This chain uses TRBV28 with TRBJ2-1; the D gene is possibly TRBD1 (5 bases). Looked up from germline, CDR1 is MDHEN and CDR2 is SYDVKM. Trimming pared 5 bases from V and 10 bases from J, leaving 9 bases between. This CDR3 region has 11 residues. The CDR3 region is CASSTGREQFF. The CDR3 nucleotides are TGTGCCAGCAGTACAGGCCGAGAGCAGTTCTTC.

As DNA, the CDR3 is TGTGCCAGCAGCTTAAGACTAGCCACAGATACGCAGTATTTT. This sequence encodes CASSLRLATDTQYF. The V and J genes are TRBV7-7 and TRBJ2-3; 7 bases are a match to TRBD2. The germline gives CDR1 SSHAT, CDR2 FNYEAQ (reference sequence). CDR3 length equals 14 residues. J gave up 2 bases and V 2 bases, and 1 base lay outside the gene matches.

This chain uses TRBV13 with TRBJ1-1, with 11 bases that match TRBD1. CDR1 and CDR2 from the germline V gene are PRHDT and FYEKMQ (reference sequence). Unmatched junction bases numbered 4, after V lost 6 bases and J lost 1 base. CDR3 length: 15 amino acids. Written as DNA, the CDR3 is TGTGCCAGCAGTCCGGGACAGGGGGGGAACACTGAAGCTTTCTTT. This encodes CASSPGQGGNTEAFF.

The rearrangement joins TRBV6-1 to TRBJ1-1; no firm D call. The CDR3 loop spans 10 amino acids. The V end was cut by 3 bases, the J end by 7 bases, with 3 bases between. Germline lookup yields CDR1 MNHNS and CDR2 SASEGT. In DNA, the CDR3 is TGTGCCAGCAGTGACTTTGAAGCTTTCTTT. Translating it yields CASSDFEAFF.

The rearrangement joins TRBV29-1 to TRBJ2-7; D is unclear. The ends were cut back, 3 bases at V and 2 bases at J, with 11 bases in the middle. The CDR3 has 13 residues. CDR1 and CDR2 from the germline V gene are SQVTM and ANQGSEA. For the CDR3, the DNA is TGCAGCGTTGAGCTTGCAACAACCTACGAGCAGTACTTC. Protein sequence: CSVELATTYEQYF.

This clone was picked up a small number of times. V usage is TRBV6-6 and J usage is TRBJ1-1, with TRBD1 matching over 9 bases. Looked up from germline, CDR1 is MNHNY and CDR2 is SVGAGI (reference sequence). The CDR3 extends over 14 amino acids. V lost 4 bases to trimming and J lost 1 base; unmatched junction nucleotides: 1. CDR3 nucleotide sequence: TGTGCCAGCAGTTTGACAGGGGGGAACACTGAAGCTTTCTTT. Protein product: CASSLTGGNTEAFF.

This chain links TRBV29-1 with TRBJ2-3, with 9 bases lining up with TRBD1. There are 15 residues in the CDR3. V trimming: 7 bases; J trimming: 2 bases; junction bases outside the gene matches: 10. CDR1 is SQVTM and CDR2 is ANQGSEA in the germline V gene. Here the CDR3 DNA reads TGCAGCGCCCTAACCGGGACAGGGTACACAGATACGCAGTATTTT. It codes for CSALTGTGYTDTQYF.

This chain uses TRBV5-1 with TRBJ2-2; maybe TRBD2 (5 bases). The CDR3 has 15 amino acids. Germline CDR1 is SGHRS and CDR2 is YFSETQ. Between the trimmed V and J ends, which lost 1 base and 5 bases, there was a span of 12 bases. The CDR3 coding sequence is TGCGCCAGCAGCTTGACCGGGGAAGCGACCGGGGAGCTGTTTTTT. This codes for CASSLTGEATGELFF.

The DNA of the CDR3 is TGTGCCAGCAGCCGGGACAGTCAAGAGACCCAGTACTTC. Translation: CASSRDSQETQYF. V usage is TRBV7-9 and J usage is TRBJ2-5; 7 positions agree with TRBD1. The CDR3 contains 13 residues. Germline-derived CDR1 and CDR2 are SEHNR and FQNEAQ (reference sequence). V lost 5 bases to trimming and J lost 2 bases; unmatched junction nucleotides: 2. The full variable domain, in which reference TRBV7-9 and TRBJ2-5 provide the parts outside the CDR3, is DTGVSQNPRHKITKRGQNVTFRCDPISEHNRLYWYRQTLGQGPEFLTYFQNEAQLEKSRLLSDRFSAERPKGSFSTLEIQRTEQGDSAMYLCASSRDSQETQYFGPGTRLLVL.

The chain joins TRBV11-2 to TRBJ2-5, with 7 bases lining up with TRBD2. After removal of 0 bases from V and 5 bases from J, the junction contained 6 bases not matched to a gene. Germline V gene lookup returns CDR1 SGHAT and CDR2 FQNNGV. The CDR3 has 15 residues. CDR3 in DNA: TGTGCCAGCAGCTTAGAATGGGGGGGGGTGGAGACCCAGTACTTC. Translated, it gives CASSLEWGGVETQYF.

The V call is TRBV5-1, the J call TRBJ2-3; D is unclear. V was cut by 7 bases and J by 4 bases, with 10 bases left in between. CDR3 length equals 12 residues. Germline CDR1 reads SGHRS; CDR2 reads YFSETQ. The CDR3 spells CASQDSSDTQYF. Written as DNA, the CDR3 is TGCGCCAGCCAAGATAGCTCAGATACGCAGTATTTT.

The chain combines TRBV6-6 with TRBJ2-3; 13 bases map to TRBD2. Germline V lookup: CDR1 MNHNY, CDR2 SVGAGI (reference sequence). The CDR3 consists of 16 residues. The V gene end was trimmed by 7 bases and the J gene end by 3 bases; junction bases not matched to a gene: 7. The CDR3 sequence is CASILPGLAGTDTQYF. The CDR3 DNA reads TGTGCCAGCATTTTACCGGGACTAGCGGGAACAGATACGCAGTATTTT.

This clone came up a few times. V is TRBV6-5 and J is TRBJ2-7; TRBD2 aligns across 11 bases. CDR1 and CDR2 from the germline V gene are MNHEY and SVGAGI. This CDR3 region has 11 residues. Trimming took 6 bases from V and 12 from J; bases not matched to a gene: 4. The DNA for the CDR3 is TGTGCCAGCAGAACTAGCGGGAGTCTGTACTTC. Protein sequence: CASRTSGSLYF.

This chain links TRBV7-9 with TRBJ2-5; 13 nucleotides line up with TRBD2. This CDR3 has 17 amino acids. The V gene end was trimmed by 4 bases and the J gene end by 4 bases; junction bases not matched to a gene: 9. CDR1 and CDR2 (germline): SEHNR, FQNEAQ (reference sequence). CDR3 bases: TGTGCCAGCAGCTCAAGGACTAGCGGGAGTTTTGGAGAGACCCAGTACTTC. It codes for CASSSRTSGSFGETQYF.

Here the CDR3 DNA reads TGTGCCAGCAGCCCCACAGGGGGCATGGGGGAGACCCAGTACTTC. Its protein product is CASSPTGGMGETQYF. The V and J genes are TRBV5-6 and TRBJ2-5, with 9 bases matching TRBD1. Germline V gene lookup returns CDR1 SGHDT and CDR2 YYEEEE. This CDR3 has 15 residues. J was trimmed by 5 bases and V by 4 bases; bases with no gene match: 9.

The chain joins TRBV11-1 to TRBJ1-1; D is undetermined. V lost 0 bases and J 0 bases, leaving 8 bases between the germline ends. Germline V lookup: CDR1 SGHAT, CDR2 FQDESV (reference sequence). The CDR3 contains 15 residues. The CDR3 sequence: CASSLAGLMNTEAFF. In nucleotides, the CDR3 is TGTGCCAGCAGCTTAGCCGGACTTATGAACACTGAAGCTTTCTTT. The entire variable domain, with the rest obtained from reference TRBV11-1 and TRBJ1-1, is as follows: EAEVAQSPRYKITEKSQAVAFWCDPISGHATLYWYRQILGQGPELLVQFQDESVVDDSQLPKDRFSAERLKGVDSTLKIQPAELGDSAMYLCASSLAGLMNTEAFFGQGTRLTVV.

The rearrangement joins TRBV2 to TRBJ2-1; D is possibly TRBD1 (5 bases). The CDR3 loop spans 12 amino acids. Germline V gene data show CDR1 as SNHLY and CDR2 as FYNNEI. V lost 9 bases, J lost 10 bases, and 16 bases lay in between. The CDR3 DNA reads TGTGCCAGTGGCAGGGTTTGGATGGAGCAGTTCTTC. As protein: CASGRVWMEQFF.

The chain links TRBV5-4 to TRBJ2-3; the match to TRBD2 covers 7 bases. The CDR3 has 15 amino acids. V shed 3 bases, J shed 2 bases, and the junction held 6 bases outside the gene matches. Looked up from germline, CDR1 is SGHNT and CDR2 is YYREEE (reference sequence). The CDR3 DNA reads TGTGCCAGCAGCTCCCCCCAGCGGGACACAGATACGCAGTATTTT. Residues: CASSSPQRDTDTQYF.

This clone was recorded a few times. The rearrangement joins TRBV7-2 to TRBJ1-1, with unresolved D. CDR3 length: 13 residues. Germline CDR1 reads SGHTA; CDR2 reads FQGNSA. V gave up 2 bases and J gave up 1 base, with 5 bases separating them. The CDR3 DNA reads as TGTGCCAGCAGCTTAATGGCGAACACTGAAGCTTTCTTT. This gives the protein CASSLMANTEAFF.

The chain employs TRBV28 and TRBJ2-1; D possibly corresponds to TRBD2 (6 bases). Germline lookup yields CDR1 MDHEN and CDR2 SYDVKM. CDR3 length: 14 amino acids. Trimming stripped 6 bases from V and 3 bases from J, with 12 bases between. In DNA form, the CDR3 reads TGTGCCAGCAGGCCCACCGGGGGCTACAATGAGCAGTTCTTC. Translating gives CASRPTGGYNEQFF. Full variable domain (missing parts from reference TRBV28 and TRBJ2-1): DVKVTQSSRYLVKRTGEKVFLECVQDMDHENMFWYRQDPGLGLRLIYFSYDVKMKEKGDIPEGYSVSREKKERFSLILESASTNQTSMYLCASRPTGGYNEQFFGPGTRLTVL.

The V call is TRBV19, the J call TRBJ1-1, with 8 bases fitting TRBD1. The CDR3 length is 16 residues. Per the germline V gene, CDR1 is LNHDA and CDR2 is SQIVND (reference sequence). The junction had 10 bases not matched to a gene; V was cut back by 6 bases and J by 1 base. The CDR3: CASRTATGARNTEAFF. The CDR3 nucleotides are TGTGCCAGTAGAACCGCGACAGGGGCTAGGAACACTGAAGCTTTCTTT.

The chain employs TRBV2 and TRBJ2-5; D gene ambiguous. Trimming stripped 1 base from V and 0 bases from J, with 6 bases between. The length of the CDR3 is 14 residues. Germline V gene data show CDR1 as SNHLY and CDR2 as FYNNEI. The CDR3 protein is CASSEVTDQETQYF. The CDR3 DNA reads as TGTGCCAGCAGTGAAGTTACGGACCAAGAGACCCAGTACTTC. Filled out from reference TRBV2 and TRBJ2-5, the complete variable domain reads EPEVTQTPSHQVTQMGQEVILRCVPISNHLYFYWYRQILGQKVEFLVSFYNNEISEKSEIFDDQFSVERPDGSNFTLKIRSTKLEDSAMYFCASSEVTDQETQYFGPGTRLLVL.

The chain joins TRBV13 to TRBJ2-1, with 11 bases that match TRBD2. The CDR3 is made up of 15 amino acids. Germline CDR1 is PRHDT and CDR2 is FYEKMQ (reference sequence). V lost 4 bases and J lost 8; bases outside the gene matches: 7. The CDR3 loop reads CASSWTSGFKDEQFF. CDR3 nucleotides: TGTGCCAGCAGCTGGACTAGCGGGTTCAAGGATGAGCAGTTCTTC.

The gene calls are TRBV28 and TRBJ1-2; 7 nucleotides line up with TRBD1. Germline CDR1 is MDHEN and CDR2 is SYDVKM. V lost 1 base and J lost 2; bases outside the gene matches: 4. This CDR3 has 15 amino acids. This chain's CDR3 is CASSLYAGGNYGYTF. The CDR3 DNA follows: TGTGCCAGCAGTTTATATGCAGGGGGAAACTATGGCTACACCTTC.

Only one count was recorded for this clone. CDR3 amino acids: CASSPKTDMNTEAFF. The CDR3 DNA sequence: TGTGCCAGCTCACCGAAGACGGACATGAACACTGAAGCTTTCTTT. V is TRBV18 and J is TRBJ1-1, with D possibly being TRBD1 (5 bases). Germline CDR1 KGHSH, CDR2 LQKENI. V lost 3 bases and J 0 bases, leaving 11 bases between the germline ends. The CDR3 is 15 residues long.

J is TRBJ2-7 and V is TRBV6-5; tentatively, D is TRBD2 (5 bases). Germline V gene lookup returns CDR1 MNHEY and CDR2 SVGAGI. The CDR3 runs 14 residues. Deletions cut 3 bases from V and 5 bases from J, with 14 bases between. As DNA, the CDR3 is TGTGCCAGCAGTTATTTCCCTGGAGGCGACGAGCAGTACTTC. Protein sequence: CASSYFPGGDEQYF.

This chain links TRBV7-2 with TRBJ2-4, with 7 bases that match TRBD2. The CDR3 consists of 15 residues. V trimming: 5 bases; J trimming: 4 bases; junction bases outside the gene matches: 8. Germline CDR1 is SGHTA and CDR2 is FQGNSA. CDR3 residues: CASSQAGNRKNIQYF. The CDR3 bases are TGTGCCAGCAGCCAAGCGGGGAACAGGAAAAACATTCAGTACTTC.

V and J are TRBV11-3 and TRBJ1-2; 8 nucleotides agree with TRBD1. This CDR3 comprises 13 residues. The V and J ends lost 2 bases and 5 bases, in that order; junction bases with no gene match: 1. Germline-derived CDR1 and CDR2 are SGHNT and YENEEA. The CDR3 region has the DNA TGTGCCAGCAGCTTAAACAGGGGGTATGGCTACACCTTC. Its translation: CASSLNRGYGYTF.